What follows are 19 T cell receptor beta chains derived from one specimen sequenced in a study of patients and donors after allogeneic stem cell transplantation. TCRdb itself ran the RT-PCR reads through MiXCR, one entry per CDR3 protein. The data contain about a million distinct CDR3 sequences, roughly 17% of them singletons. Sequencing was performed on blood, either unsorted or a sorted T cell fraction (not recorded which). The receptors come from a human donor who was either an allogeneic HSCT recipient or a stem cell or donor lymphocyte infusion donor (not recorded which). It is not recorded whose cells these are; they may come from a transplant donor.

This clonotype was seen just once. The chain uses TRBV6-1 and TRBJ2-7, with TRBD1 matching over 7 bases. Per the germline V gene, CDR1 is MNHNS and CDR2 is SASEGT. CDR3 length: 15 amino acids. The V and J ends lost 1 base and 4 bases, in that order; junction bases with no gene match: 7. The CDR3 region has the DNA TGTGCCAGCAGTGAAGGACAGGGCACTGTTTACGAGCAGTACTTC. Amino acids: CASSEGQGTVYEQYF.

The chain is built from TRBV20-1 and TRBJ2-3, with 8 bases matching TRBD2. Per the germline V gene, CDR1 is DFQATT and CDR2 is SNEGSKA (reference sequence). V was clipped by 1 base and J by 2 bases; unmatched bases: 11. The CDR3 runs to 17 residues. The CDR3 loop is CSARAQSTSGYTDTQYF. The CDR3, as DNA: TGCAGTGCTAGAGCTCAATCAACTAGCGGCTACACAGATACGCAGTATTTT.

V gene TRBV12-3 or TRBV12-4 combines with J gene TRBJ2-1, with TRBD1 matching over 7 bases. Unmatched junction bases numbered 5, after V lost 3 bases and J lost 9 bases. The CDR3 has 13 amino acids. The CDR3 protein is CASSLDRRLEQFF. The CDR3, as DNA: TGTGCCAGCAGTTTGGACAGGAGACTTGAGCAGTTCTTC.

The gene calls are TRBV12-3 or TRBV12-4 and TRBJ2-7; the D gene is possibly TRBD2 (5 bases). V was shortened by 8 bases and J by 0 bases, with 8 bases between the two germline ends. The CDR3 runs 12 residues. CDR3 coding DNA: TGTGCCAGCGAGGGTAGCTCCTACGAGCAGTACTTC. Residues: CASEGSSYEQYF.

This clonotype was observed once. In nucleotides, the CDR3 is TGCGCCAGCAGCCAATTATTAGCGGGTGACTCCTACAATGAGCAGTTCTTC. This codes for CASSQLLAGDSYNEQFF. The rearrangement joins TRBV4-3 to TRBJ2-1; 7 positions match TRBD2. J was trimmed by 0 bases and V by 2 bases; bases with no gene match: 7. Germline lookup yields CDR1 LGHNA and CDR2 YSLEER. The CDR3 has 17 amino acids.

This clonotype has at least ten counts. The V and J genes are TRBV20-1 and TRBJ1-6; TRBD1 aligns across 7 bases. This CDR3 has 15 amino acids. Germline-derived CDR1 and CDR2 are DFQATT and SNEGSKA (reference sequence). V was pared by 1 base and J by 6 bases, with 6 bases of the junction left unmatched. The CDR3 region is CSARAGGAGNSPLHF. CDR3 nucleotide sequence: TGCAGTGCTAGAGCAGGGGGGGCGGGTAATTCACCCCTCCACTTT.

Concerning this clonotype: Sequence at one end of the junction differs from germline and may be a read error. The chain uses TRBV20-1 and TRBJ1-1, with a weak D call TRBD1 (6 bases). CDR3 length equals 14 residues. Germline CDR1 is DFQATT and CDR2 is SNEGSKA (reference sequence). The DNA of the CDR3 is TGCAGTGCTAGGGTATTGCAGGGGAACTCTGAAGCTTTCTTT. Protein product: CSARVLQGNSEAFF.

A few counts support this clonotype. The chain uses TRBV7-8 and TRBJ2-2, with a tentative D call TRBD1 (5 bases). V gave up 1 base and J gave up 0 bases, with 12 bases separating them. This CDR3 region has 17 residues. Germline loops: CDR1 SGHVS, CDR2 FQNEAQ. The CDR3 sequence is CASSLDGLTANTGELFF. As DNA, the CDR3 is TGTGCCAGCAGCTTAGATGGGTTGACAGCGAACACCGGGGAGCTGTTTTTT.

This clonotype was detected only a few times. The rearrangement links TRBV11-2 to TRBJ2-1; 8 bases match TRBD2. With 0 bases clipped from V and 8 bases from J, the junction kept 6 bases outside the gene matches. CDR3 length: 15 residues. Germline-derived CDR1 and CDR2 are SGHAT and FQNNGV. Written as DNA, the CDR3 is TGTGCCAGCAGCTTAGACGGGGGGGCCCCATATGAGCAGTTCTTC. Translated: CASSLDGGAPYEQFF.

Only a few counts were recorded for this clonotype. The V call is TRBV4-1, the J call TRBJ2-2, with D possibly being TRBD2 (6 bases). CDR3 size: 18 residues. Germline CDR1 reads MGHRA; CDR2 reads YSYEKL. Trimming took 3 bases from V and 1 from J, leaving 18 bases between them. CDR3 in amino acids: CASSHPDWRERNTGELFF. CDR3 nucleotides: TGCGCCAGCAGCCACCCGGATTGGAGGGAACGGAACACCGGGGAGCTGTTTTTT.

This chain links TRBV12-3 or TRBV12-4 with TRBJ2-7, with 8 bases identical to TRBD1. V dropped 6 bases and J dropped 2; count of bases not matched to a gene: 6. This CDR3 contains 14 residues. DNA of the CDR3: TGTGCCAGCAGCAAGACAGGGGTGGCCTACGAGCAGTACTTC. Translating gives CASSKTGVAYEQYF.

Ten or more counts support this clonotype. This CDR3 reads CATSTGETYNQPQHF. The CDR3 region has the DNA TGTGCCACCAGCACCGGGGAGACCTACAATCAGCCCCAGCATTTT. The chain combines TRBV15 with TRBJ1-5; D is undetermined. Germline CDR1 is LNHNV and CDR2 is YYDKDF (reference sequence). Trimming pared 4 bases from V and 3 bases from J, leaving 13 bases between. The CDR3 extends over 15 amino acids. Drawing the rest from reference TRBV15 and TRBJ1-5, the complete variable domain is DAMVIQNPRYQVTQFGKPVTLSCSQTLNHNVMYWYQQKSSQAPKLLFHYYDKDFNNEADTPDNFQSRRPNTSFCFLDIRSPGLGDTAMYLCATSTGETYNQPQHFGDGTRLSIL.

V gene TRBV4-1 combines with J gene TRBJ2-5; D unclear. This CDR3 is built from 15 residues. CDR1 MGHRA and CDR2 YSYEKL come from the germline V gene. Trimming shortened V by 3 bases and J by 0 bases, and 11 bases separated the two germline ends. CDR3 DNA sequence: TGCGCCAGCAGCCACGTGCCCAGCAACCAAGAGACCCAGTACTTC. Amino acid sequence: CASSHVPSNQETQYF.

There are many counts of this clonotype. J is TRBJ2-3 and V is TRBV4-2; no definite D call. This CDR3 is built from 14 residues. The V and J ends lost 1 base and 0 bases respectively, with 5 bases between them. CDR1 LGHNA and CDR2 YNFKEQ come from the germline V gene. The CDR3 is CASSQGSSTDTQYF. The CDR3 DNA follows: TGTGCCAGCAGCCAAGGTTCTAGCACAGATACGCAGTATTTT.

This clonotype was seen a few times. The chain combines TRBV5-1 with TRBJ2-3, with 9 bases fitting TRBD2. The trim removed 3 bases at V and 4 bases at J, leaving 3 bases unmatched. Per germline, CDR1 SGHRS and CDR2 YFSETQ. CDR3 length: 14 residues. This chain's CDR3 is CASSSIAGADTQYF. The CDR3 DNA reads TGCGCCAGCAGCTCGATAGCGGGGGCAGATACGCAGTATTTT.

V gene TRBV6-1 combines with J gene TRBJ2-2; D is possibly TRBD2 (5 bases). V lost 2 bases and J lost 3, with 7 bases in between. The CDR3 totals 14 residues. From germline, CDR1 is MNHNS and CDR2 SASEGT. The CDR3 region is CASSELDYTGELFF. DNA of the CDR3: TGTGCCAGCAGTGAACTGGACTACACCGGGGAGCTGTTTTTT.

This clonotype was counted between two and nine times. The chain recombines TRBV5-1 with TRBJ2-3; TRBD1 matches at 10 bases. J was trimmed by 9 bases and V by 6 bases; bases with no gene match: 16. Germline-derived CDR1 and CDR2 are SGHRS and YFSETQ. The CDR3 sequence is 16 residues long. CDR3: CASIFVRDRGRFTQYF. The DNA for the CDR3 is TGCGCCAGCATATTCGTCCGGGACAGGGGACGATTCACGCAGTATTTT.

This chain joins TRBV13 and TRBJ1-2; D is perhaps TRBD1 (6 bases). Trimming took 0 bases from V and 4 from J, leaving 12 bases between them. Germline V gene lookup returns CDR1 PRHDT and CDR2 FYEKMQ (reference sequence). The CDR3 has 15 residues. In DNA, the CDR3 is TGTGCCAGCAGCTTAGGACAGGGAGACGGCTATGGCTACACCTTC. This translates into CASSLGQGDGYGYTF.

A remark on this clonotype: This may arise from a read error, as a much more abundant clone is one base away. The CDR3 region is CASNDSNQPQHF. The DNA of the CDR3 is TGTGCCAGCAATGATAGCAATCAGCCCCAGCATTTT. The rearrangement joins TRBV6-2 or TRBV6-3 to TRBJ1-5; no firm D call. The CDR3 runs to 12 residues. Between the trimmed V and J ends, which lost 7 bases and 0 bases, there was a span of 4 bases. Germline V CDR1 and CDR2: MNHEY, SVGEGT.